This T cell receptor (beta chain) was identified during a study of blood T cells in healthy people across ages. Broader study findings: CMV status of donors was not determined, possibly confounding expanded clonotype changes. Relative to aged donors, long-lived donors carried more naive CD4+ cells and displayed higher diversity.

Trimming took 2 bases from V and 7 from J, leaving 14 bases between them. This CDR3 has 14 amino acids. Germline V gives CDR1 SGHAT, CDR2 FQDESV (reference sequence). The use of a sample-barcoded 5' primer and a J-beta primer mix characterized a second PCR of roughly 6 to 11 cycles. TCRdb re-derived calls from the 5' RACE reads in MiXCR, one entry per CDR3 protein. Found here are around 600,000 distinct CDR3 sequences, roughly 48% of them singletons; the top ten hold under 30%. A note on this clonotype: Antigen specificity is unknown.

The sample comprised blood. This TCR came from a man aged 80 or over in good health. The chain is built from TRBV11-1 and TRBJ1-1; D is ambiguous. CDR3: CASSLRSGVGEAFF. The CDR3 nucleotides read TGTGCCAGCAGCTTAAGGAGTGGGGTTGGTGAAGCTTTCTTT.